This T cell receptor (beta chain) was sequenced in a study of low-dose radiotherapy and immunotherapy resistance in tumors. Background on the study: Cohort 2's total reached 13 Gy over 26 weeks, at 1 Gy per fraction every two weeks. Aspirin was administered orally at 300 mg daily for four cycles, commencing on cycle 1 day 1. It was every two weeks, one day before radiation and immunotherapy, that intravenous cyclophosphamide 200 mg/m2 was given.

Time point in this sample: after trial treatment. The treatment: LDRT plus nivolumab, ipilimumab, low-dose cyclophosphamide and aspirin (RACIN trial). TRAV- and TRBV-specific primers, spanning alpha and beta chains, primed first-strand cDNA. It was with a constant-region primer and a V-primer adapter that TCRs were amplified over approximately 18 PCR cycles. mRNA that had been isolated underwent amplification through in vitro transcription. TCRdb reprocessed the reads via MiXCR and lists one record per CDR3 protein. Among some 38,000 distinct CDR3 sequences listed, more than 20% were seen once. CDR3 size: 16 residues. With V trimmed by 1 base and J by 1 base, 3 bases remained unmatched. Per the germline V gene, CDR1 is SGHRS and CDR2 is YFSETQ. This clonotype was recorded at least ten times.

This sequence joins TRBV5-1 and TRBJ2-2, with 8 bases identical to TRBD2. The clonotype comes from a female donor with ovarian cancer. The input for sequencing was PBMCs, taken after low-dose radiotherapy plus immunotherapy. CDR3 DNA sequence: TGCGCCAGCAGCTTGTTTACTAGCGGGAACACCGGGGAGCTGTTTTTT. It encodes CASSLFTSGNTGELFF.